These 6 T cell receptor beta chains were sequenced from one sample in a study of neoadjuvant nivolumab and ipilimumab in lung cancer. Sequencing used immunoSEQ multiplex PCR; TCRdb keeps in-frame clones, though not all of them. The table includes fewer than 30,000 clones, 75% to 90% detected once. Specimen: tumor tissue, collected after neoadjuvant nivolumab, alone or with ipilimumab, at or shortly before surgery. These receptors were taken from an adult with non-small cell lung cancer.

The CDR3 DNA is TGTGCCAGCAGCTTTCGAGCGGGGGCCACAGATACGCAGTATTTT. It specifies CASSFRAGATDTQYF. V and J are TRBV11-2 and TRBJ2-3; 8 bases are a match to TRBD2. Germline CDR1 SGHAT, CDR2 FQNNGV. V lost 3 bases and J lost 2; bases outside the gene matches: 4. There are 15 residues in the CDR3.

The J gene is TRBJ2-1, the V gene TRBV5-1; TRBD1 is a possible D gene (6 bases). The CDR3 is 15 residues long. Deletions cut 2 bases from V and 6 bases from J, with 15 bases between. CDR1 is SGHRS and CDR2 is YFSETQ in the germline V gene. CDR3 residues: CASSFGDRTANEQFF. The CDR3, as DNA: TGCGCCAGCAGCTTTGGAGACAGGACTGCCAATGAGCAGTTCTTC.

This clone was picked up one time. V is TRBV19 and J is TRBJ2-2; TRBD1 is a possible D gene (6 bases). V was shortened by 2 bases and J by 5 bases, with 12 bases between the two germline ends. CDR1 is LNHDA and CDR2 is SQIVND in the germline V gene (reference sequence). CDR3 length: 15 residues. The CDR3 DNA reads TGTGCCAGTAGTATAAATTGGCAGGGGACCGGGGAGCTGTTTTTT. Translating it yields CASSINWQGTGELFF.

The rearrangement links TRBV5-1 to TRBJ1-4, with D perhaps matching TRBD1 (5 bases). Trimming removed 4 bases at V and 8 bases at J, with 18 bases between. Looked up from germline, CDR1 is SGHRS and CDR2 is YFSETQ. CDR3 length equals 15 residues. CDR3 DNA: TGCGCCAGCAGCCAAGCGACCACGGGGGGAGAAAAACTGTTTTTT. As protein: CASSQATTGGEKLFF. The full variable domain, in which reference TRBV5-1 and TRBJ1-4 provide the parts outside the CDR3, is KAGVTQTPRYLIKTRGQQVTLSCSPISGHRSVSWYQQTPGQGLQFLFEYFSETQRNKGNFPGRFSGRQFSNSRSEMNVSTLELGDSALYLCASSQATTGGEKLFFGSGTQLSVL.

V and J are TRBV11-2 and TRBJ1-2; weak D call: TRBD1 (6 bases). Germline V CDR1 and CDR2: SGHAT, FQNNGV. V lost 6 bases and J 4 bases, leaving 12 bases between the germline ends. This CDR3 spans 13 amino acids. CDR3 in amino acids: CASSSGQTYGYTF. The CDR3 nucleotides are TGTGCCAGCAGTTCAGGACAGACCTATGGCTACACCTTC.

The J gene is TRBJ1-2, the V gene TRBV5-5; the D is unclear. The CDR3 has 13 amino acids. Germline values: CDR1 SGHKS, CDR2 YYEKEE (reference sequence). The V end was cut by 0 bases, the J end by 7 bases, with 10 bases between. CDR3 region: CASSLEGGSGYTF. As DNA, the CDR3 is TGTGCCAGCAGCTTGGAGGGAGGAAGTGGCTACACCTTC.